The present TCR beta chain was sequenced within a study of T cell clonotyping in hematopoietic cell transplantation. Study outcomes and limitations: Recipient TCR diversity dropped after transplant; expanded clonotypes rose from day 30 to 180.

Deletions cut 5 bases from V and 0 bases from J, with 4 bases between. Germline assignment: CDR1 SGHTA and CDR2 FQGTGA. This CDR3 is built from 12 residues. Clones were read by immunoSEQ multiplex PCR, and TCRdb kept only the in-frame ones, dropping some. The sample shows 10,000 to 15,000 clones, roughly 92% of them seen only once. As concerns this clone: Antigen: not known.

The J gene is TRBJ2-5, the V gene TRBV7-3; the D is unclear. This specimen was PBMCs, taken 100 days after allogeneic stem cell transplant. The receptor comes from a female patient aged 45-60 years who had an allogeneic stem cell transplant from an unrelated donor, so the T cells may come from the graft donor. Some clones in this sample may be carry-over from other donors' samples. This CDR3 reads CASSKYQETQYF. CDR3 nucleotide sequence: TGTGCCAGCAGCAAGTACCAAGAGACCCAGTACTTC. The full variable domain, rest sourced from reference TRBV7-3 and TRBJ2-5, is GAGVSQTPSNKVTEKGKYVELRCDPISGHTALYWYRQSLGQGPEFLIYFQGTGAADDSGLPNDRFFAVRPEGSVSTLKIQRTERGDSAVYLCASSKYQETQYFGPGTRLLVL.